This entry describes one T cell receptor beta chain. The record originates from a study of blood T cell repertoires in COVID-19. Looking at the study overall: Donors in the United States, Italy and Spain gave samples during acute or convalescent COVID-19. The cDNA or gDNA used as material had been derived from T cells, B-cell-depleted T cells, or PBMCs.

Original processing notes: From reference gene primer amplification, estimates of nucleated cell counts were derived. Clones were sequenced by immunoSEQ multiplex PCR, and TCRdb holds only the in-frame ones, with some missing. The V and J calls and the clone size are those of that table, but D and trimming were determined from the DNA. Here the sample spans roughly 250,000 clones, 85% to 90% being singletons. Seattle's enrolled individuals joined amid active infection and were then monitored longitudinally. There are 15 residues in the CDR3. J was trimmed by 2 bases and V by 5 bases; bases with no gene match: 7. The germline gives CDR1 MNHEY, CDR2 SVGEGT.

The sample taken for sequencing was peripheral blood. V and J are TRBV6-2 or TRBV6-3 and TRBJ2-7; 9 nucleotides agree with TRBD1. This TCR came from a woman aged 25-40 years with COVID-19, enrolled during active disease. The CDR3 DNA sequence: TGTGCCAGCAGTGCTAGCCGGACAGGGGCCTACGAGCAGTACTTC. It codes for CASSASRTGAYEQYF.